Listed below are T cell receptor beta chains from one sample, sequenced in a study of blood T cell repertoires in COVID-19. Sequenced by immunoSEQ multiplex PCR; TCRdb stores in-frame clones only, minus some. The sample holds some 80,000 clones; approximately 80% are singletons and the top ten take roughly 40%. Sequenced: peripheral blood. The receptors were sampled from a man aged 80 or over with acute or convalescent COVID-19. Each CDR3 is given with its conserved first and last residue. Fields, in order: D gene, V gene, clone size, J gene, CDR3 protein, CDR3 DNA. The D gene is left open where the match is weak. Only part of the rows carry a size: once, few, many, or a class if the clone is expanded.

d_gene: .; v_gene: TRBV7-2; abundance: .; j_gene: TRBJ1-3; CDR3aa: CASSLVGSRHGNTIYF; CDR3nt: TGTGCCAGCAGCTTAGTGGGCTCTCGACATGGAAACACCATATATTTT
d_gene: .; v_gene: TRBV18; abundance: .; j_gene: TRBJ1-4; CDR3aa: CASSPRISTNEKLFF; CDR3nt: TGTGCCAGCTCACCGCGGATATCGACTAATGAAAAACTGTTTTTT
d_gene: .; v_gene: TRBV5-1; abundance: .; j_gene: TRBJ2-1; CDR3aa: CASSLEQGENEQFF; CDR3nt: TGCGCCAGCAGCTTGGAACAGGGCGAGAATGAGCAGTTCTTC
d_gene: .; v_gene: TRBV5-1; abundance: few; j_gene: TRBJ1-3; CDR3aa: CASSLDAPGNTIYF; CDR3nt: TGCGCCAGCAGCTTGGACGCGCCCGGAAACACCATATATTTT
d_gene: .; v_gene: TRBV6-1; abundance: once; j_gene: TRBJ2-1; CDR3aa: CASSELGTGSGQFF; CDR3nt: TGTGCCAGCAGTGAATTGGGGACTGGCTCCGGGCAGTTCTTC
d_gene: TRBD2; v_gene: TRBV5-1; abundance: .; j_gene: TRBJ2-7; CDR3aa: CASSLQVAGGLDEQYF; CDR3nt: TGCGCCAGCAGCCTCCAGGTAGCGGGAGGGCTCGACGAGCAGTACTTC
d_gene: .; v_gene: TRBV30; abundance: .; j_gene: TRBJ1-1; CDR3aa: CAWRWPGGEGGNTEAFF; CDR3nt: TGTGCCTGGAGATGGCCTGGGGGAGAGGGAGGGAACACTGAAGCTTTCTTT
d_gene: TRBD1; v_gene: TRBV18; abundance: once; j_gene: TRBJ2-7; CDR3aa: CASSPPGGLEQYF; CDR3nt: TGTGCCAGCTCACCACCAGGGGGCCTCGAGCAGTACTTC
d_gene: TRBD2; v_gene: TRBV19; abundance: .; j_gene: TRBJ2-5; CDR3aa: CASSITSDQETQYF; CDR3nt: TGTGCCAGTAGTATCACTAGCGACCAAGAGACCCAGTACTTC
d_gene: .; v_gene: TRBV27; abundance: .; j_gene: TRBJ2-3; CDR3aa: CASSPGAGLTDTQYF; CDR3nt: TGTGCCAGCAGCCCCGGGGCGGGGCTCACAGATACGCAGTATTTT
d_gene: .; v_gene: TRBV4-3; abundance: once; j_gene: TRBJ2-6; CDR3aa: CASSQALLGRASSGANVLTF; CDR3nt: TGCGCCAGCAGCCAAGCCCTGTTGGGCAGGGCGAGCTCTGGGGCCAACGTCCTGACTTTC
d_gene: TRBD1; v_gene: TRBV18; abundance: .; j_gene: TRBJ2-7; CDR3aa: CASSPGQGVEQYF; CDR3nt: TGTGCCAGCTCACCGGGACAGGGGGTCGAGCAGTACTTC
d_gene: TRBD1; v_gene: TRBV4-1; abundance: few; j_gene: TRBJ2-1; CDR3aa: CASSQEVGTGYNEQFF; CDR3nt: TGCGCCAGCAGCCAAGAGGTGGGGACAGGCTACAATGAGCAGTTCTTC
d_gene: .; v_gene: TRBV28; abundance: few; j_gene: TRBJ2-5; CDR3aa: CASSPSRERKETQYF; CDR3nt: TGTGCCAGCAGTCCCTCTCGAGAGAGGAAAGAGACCCAGTACTTC
d_gene: TRBD1; v_gene: TRBV5-1; abundance: .; j_gene: TRBJ2-7; CDR3aa: CASSLLTGTGTYEQYF; CDR3nt: TGCGCCAGCAGCCTTTTAACCGGGACAGGGACCTACGAGCAGTACTTC
d_gene: .; v_gene: TRBV6-5; abundance: .; j_gene: TRBJ2-4; CDR3aa: CASSFDSGSLDIQYF; CDR3nt: TGTGCCAGCAGTTTCGACTCGGGAAGTCTGGACATTCAGTACTTC
d_gene: TRBD1; v_gene: TRBV7-8; abundance: .; j_gene: TRBJ2-7; CDR3aa: CASSPDRPPYEQYF; CDR3nt: TGTGCCAGCAGCCCGGACAGGCCCCCCTACGAGCAGTACTTC
d_gene: TRBD2; v_gene: TRBV6-5; abundance: .; j_gene: TRBJ2-3; CDR3aa: CASREAGTSEDTQYF; CDR3nt: TGTGCCAGCAGGGAGGCCGGGACTAGCGAGGATACGCAGTATTTT
d_gene: .; v_gene: TRBV30; abundance: .; j_gene: TRBJ2-7; CDR3aa: CAWNRGSSYEQYF; CDR3nt: TGTGCCTGGAATAGGGGAAGCTCCTACGAGCAGTACTTC
d_gene: TRBD1; v_gene: TRBV7-8; abundance: few; j_gene: TRBJ2-2; CDR3aa: CASRSPPGQGGTGELFF; CDR3nt: TGTGCCAGCAGATCCCCCCCGGGACAGGGGGGCACCGGGGAGCTGTTTTTT
d_gene: .; v_gene: TRBV5-1; abundance: once; j_gene: TRBJ2-3; CDR3aa: CASSSDSSSTDTQYF; CDR3nt: TGCGCCAGCAGCTCCGACTCCTCTAGCACAGATACGCAGTATTTT
d_gene: TRBD1; v_gene: TRBV5-4; abundance: .; j_gene: TRBJ1-1; CDR3aa: CASRGQMGNTEAFF; CDR3nt: TGTGCCAGCAGGGGACAGATGGGCAACACTGAAGCTTTCTTT
d_gene: .; v_gene: TRBV19; abundance: .; j_gene: TRBJ2-1; CDR3aa: CASSIDGGSYNEQFF; CDR3nt: TGTGCCAGTAGTATCGATGGGGGGTCCTACAATGAGCAGTTCTTC
d_gene: .; v_gene: TRBV7-2; abundance: .; j_gene: TRBJ2-5; CDR3aa: CASKLPPQETQYF; CDR3nt: TGTGCCAGCAAACTACCCCCCCAAGAGACCCAGTACTTC
d_gene: TRBD2; v_gene: TRBV9; abundance: .; j_gene: TRBJ2-7; CDR3aa: CAGLLGGDNFYEQYF; CDR3nt: TGTGCCGGATTGTTGGGAGGGGATAATTTCTACGAGCAGTACTTC
d_gene: TRBD1; v_gene: TRBV27; abundance: .; j_gene: TRBJ1-1; CDR3aa: CASSYQGANTEAFF; CDR3nt: TGTGCCAGCAGCTACCAGGGGGCTAACACTGAAGCTTTCTTT
d_gene: .; v_gene: TRBV2; abundance: .; j_gene: TRBJ1-6; CDR3aa: CASSGNSGGISPLHF; CDR3nt: TGTGCCAGCAGCGGGAACTCGGGAGGAATTTCACCCCTCCACTTT
d_gene: TRBD1; v_gene: TRBV5-1; abundance: .; j_gene: TRBJ1-2; CDR3aa: CASSASGTGGYGYTF; CDR3nt: TGCGCCAGCAGCGCGTCCGGGACAGGGGGCTATGGCTACACCTTC
d_gene: TRBD1; v_gene: TRBV29-1; abundance: .; j_gene: TRBJ2-1; CDR3aa: CSVRDSYNEQFF; CDR3nt: TGCAGCGTTAGGGACAGCTACAATGAGCAGTTCTTC
d_gene: .; v_gene: TRBV5-1; abundance: .; j_gene: TRBJ2-3; CDR3aa: CASSLRDPTDTQYF; CDR3nt: TGCGCCAGCAGCTTAAGAGATCCCACAGATACGCAGTATTTT
d_gene: .; v_gene: TRBV5-1; abundance: .; j_gene: TRBJ2-3; CDR3aa: CASSLAPGDTQYF; CDR3nt: TGCGCCAGCAGCTTGGCCCCGGGGGATACGCAGTATTTT
d_gene: .; v_gene: TRBV6-4; abundance: .; j_gene: TRBJ2-2; CDR3aa: CASSFLANTGELFF; CDR3nt: TGTGCCAGCAGTTTTCTAGCGAACACCGGGGAGCTGTTTTTT
d_gene: .; v_gene: TRBV5-4; abundance: .; j_gene: TRBJ1-4; CDR3aa: CASSTPEGTNEKLFF; CDR3nt: TGTGCCAGCAGCACCCCCGAGGGAACAAATGAAAAACTGTTTTTT
d_gene: TRBD1; v_gene: TRBV28; abundance: .; j_gene: TRBJ2-4; CDR3aa: CASSSPGQRAKNIQYF; CDR3nt: TGTGCCAGCAGTTCGCCGGGACAGAGAGCCAAAAACATTCAGTACTTC
d_gene: .; v_gene: TRBV7-2; abundance: few; j_gene: TRBJ1-1; CDR3aa: CASSLVDKGVAFF; CDR3nt: TGTGCCAGCAGCTTAGTTGACAAAGGCGTAGCTTTCTTT
d_gene: TRBD1; v_gene: TRBV5-1; abundance: .; j_gene: TRBJ1-6; CDR3aa: CASSLEGQGNSPLHF; CDR3nt: TGCGCCAGCAGCTTGGAGGGACAGGGTAATTCACCCCTCCACTTT
d_gene: .; v_gene: TRBV30; abundance: once; j_gene: TRBJ1-3; CDR3aa: CAWSVPSGNTIYF; CDR3nt: TGTGCCTGGAGTGTTCCGTCTGGAAACACCATATATTTT
d_gene: .; v_gene: TRBV5-4; abundance: .; j_gene: TRBJ1-2; CDR3aa: CASSPQGGDYGYTF; CDR3nt: TGTGCCAGCAGCCCACAGGGAGGGGACTATGGCTACACCTTC
d_gene: .; v_gene: TRBV5-1; abundance: .; j_gene: TRBJ2-5; CDR3aa: CASSFLDQETQYF; CDR3nt: TGCGCCAGCAGCTTCCTTGACCAAGAGACCCAGTACTTC
d_gene: TRBD1; v_gene: TRBV9; abundance: .; j_gene: TRBJ1-2; CDR3aa: CASSVTGTGERGYTF; CDR3nt: TGTGCCAGCAGCGTAACCGGGACAGGGGAGCGTGGCTACACCTTC
d_gene: TRBD1; v_gene: TRBV7-2; abundance: .; j_gene: TRBJ1-4; CDR3aa: CASTFAGTAGEKLFF; CDR3nt: TGTGCCAGCACCTTCGCCGGGACAGCAGGTGAAAAACTGTTTTTT
d_gene: TRBD1; v_gene: TRBV6-2/TRBV6-3; abundance: .; j_gene: TRBJ1-1; CDR3aa: CASSYLLDRGRTEAFF; CDR3nt: TGTGCCAGCAGTTACTTGCTCGACAGGGGGCGGACTGAAGCTTTCTTT
d_gene: TRBD1; v_gene: TRBV10-3; abundance: .; j_gene: TRBJ2-7; CDR3aa: CAAPGQGAEEQYF; CDR3nt: TGTGCCGCCCCGGGACAGGGGGCTGAGGAGCAGTACTTC
d_gene: .; v_gene: TRBV6-1; abundance: .; j_gene: TRBJ1-1; CDR3aa: CASSETGRLTEAFF; CDR3nt: TGTGCCAGCAGTGAAACTGGGCGTTTAACTGAAGCTTTCTTT
d_gene: TRBD2; v_gene: TRBV28; abundance: .; j_gene: TRBJ2-7; CDR3aa: CASSLWSTSGSPYEQYF; CDR3nt: TGTGCCAGCAGTTTGTGGTCGACTAGCGGATCTCCCTACGAGCAGTACTTC
d_gene: .; v_gene: TRBV4-3; abundance: .; j_gene: TRBJ1-4; CDR3aa: CASSQESALLRATNEKLFF; CDR3nt: TGCGCCAGCAGCCAAGAAAGCGCCCTCTTACGTGCAACTAATGAAAAACTGTTTTTT
d_gene: .; v_gene: TRBV19; abundance: .; j_gene: TRBJ1-1; CDR3aa: CASSISEGAAFF; CDR3nt: TGTGCCAGTAGTATATCGGAGGGCGCAGCTTTCTTT
d_gene: TRBD1; v_gene: TRBV6-5; abundance: many; j_gene: TRBJ1-6; CDR3aa: CASSLGTERNSPLHF; CDR3nt: TGTGCCAGCAGCCTGGGGACAGAACGTAATTCACCCCTCCACTTT
d_gene: TRBD2; v_gene: TRBV6-5; abundance: once; j_gene: TRBJ2-1; CDR3aa: CASRPGLAFYNEQFF; CDR3nt: TGTGCCAGCCGCCCGGGACTAGCGTTCTACAATGAGCAGTTCTTC
d_gene: TRBD1; v_gene: TRBV3-1/TRBV3-2; abundance: .; j_gene: TRBJ1-4; CDR3aa: CASSRTGPANEKLFF; CDR3nt: TGTGCCAGCAGCCGGACAGGGCCGGCTAATGAAAAACTGTTTTTT
d_gene: TRBD2; v_gene: TRBV28; abundance: .; j_gene: TRBJ2-6; CDR3aa: CASGGSGRAKGANVLTF; CDR3nt: TGTGCCAGCGGAGGTAGCGGGAGGGCCAAGGGGGCCAACGTCCTGACTTTC